This TCR beta chain comes out of a study of cytomegalovirus exposure and HLA in healthy donors. Study details: An analysis done earlier identified about 120 million unique TCR beta sequences from around 180 million T cells.

The sample holds a few counts of this clone. Its antigen is still unknown. 13 Jbeta primers and 60 Vbeta primers were used for the PCR. Profiled with immunoSEQ multiplex PCR; TCRdb holds only in-frame clones, not every one. The data contain roughly 140,000 clones, 70% to 80% of them singletons. General observations from the study: Prior analysis indicated that the majority of TCR beta V segments exhibited productivity approximately 90% or approximately 30% of the time. Researchers reported from a later analysis that most CMV-associated TCR beta chains appeared HLA-restricted. In a later analysis, approximately 15,000 TCR beta sequences were associated with HLA alleles at 0.05 false discovery rate.

V was shortened by 0 bases and J by 6 bases, with 12 bases between the two germline ends. Per the germline V gene, CDR1 is SGHDT and CDR2 is YYEEEE. This CDR3 contains 14 residues. Material: PBMCs. The origin of this receptor is a human donor in good health. This chain links TRBV5-6 with TRBJ1-1; D call uncertain. CDR3 amino acids: CASSLAPPIAEAFF. The CDR3 DNA follows: TGTGCCAGCAGCTTGGCCCCGCCTATCGCTGAAGCTTTCTTT.